The 5 T cell receptor beta chains reported below all come from one sample, sequenced in a study of blood T cell repertoires in COVID-19. Profiling relied on immunoSEQ multiplex PCR, and the TCRdb table lists in-frame clones only, not all of them. The data show 400,000 to 500,000 clones, approximately 91% seen once. Sequencing was done on a sample of PBMCs or T cells enriched from blood (not recorded which). These receptors all stem from a young woman who had been exposed to COVID-19.

The rearrangement uses TRBV27 and TRBJ2-7; D call uncertain. Trimming took 5 bases from V and 2 from J, leaving 16 bases between them. The CDR3 covers 15 residues. Germline V lookup: CDR1 MNHEY, CDR2 SMNVEV (reference sequence). CDR3 nucleotides: TGTGCCAGCAGTGCGGTGGAGACCTTCGCCTACGAGCAGTACTTC. Its protein product is CASSAVETFAYEQYF.

This clone was counted a single time. This chain joins TRBV27 and TRBJ2-7, with no clear D. This CDR3 has 18 residues. V lost 1 base and J lost 0, with 19 bases in between. CDR1 and CDR2 from the germline V gene are MNHEY and SMNVEV (reference sequence). As DNA, the CDR3 is TGTGCCAGCAGTTTATATCCAGGCCCGCCGGCAAGCTCCTACGAGCAGTACTTC. The encoded protein is CASSLYPGPPASSYEQYF.

The chain carries TRBV5-1 and TRBJ2-3, with 13 bases that match TRBD2. With 4 bases clipped from V and 2 bases from J, the junction kept 13 bases outside the gene matches. The CDR3 extends over 19 amino acids. Germline V gene lookup returns CDR1 SGHRS and CDR2 YFSETQ. CDR3 residues: CASSQFGRLAGGDTDTQYF. The CDR3 DNA is TGCGCCAGCAGCCAATTTGGGCGACTAGCGGGGGGCGACACAGATACGCAGTATTTT.

The J gene is TRBJ2-2, the V gene TRBV29-1; 10 bases are a match to TRBD1. Trimming at V came to 2 bases and at J to 6 bases, leaving 3 bases not matched to a gene. The CDR3 consists of 14 residues. Germline V gene data show CDR1 as SQVTM and CDR2 as ANQGSEA. The CDR3 is CSVERGQGPGELFF. The CDR3 coding sequence is TGCAGCGTTGAAAGGGGACAGGGGCCCGGGGAGCTGTTTTTT.

The chain links TRBV19 to TRBJ2-3; D perhaps matches TRBD1 (5 bases). This CDR3 has 12 amino acids. CDR1 LNHDA and CDR2 SQIVND come from the germline V gene (reference sequence). The V gene lost 10 bases and the J gene lost 6 bases, with 14 bases spanning the gap. This CDR3 is CATWGPGDTQYF. CDR3 coding DNA: TGTGCCACGTGGGGCCCCGGGGATACGCAGTATTTT.